This TCR beta chain was captured by sequencing in a study of cytomegalovirus exposure and HLA in healthy donors. The PCR employed 60 Vbeta primers together with 13 Jbeta primers. Repertoires were generated with immunoSEQ multiplex PCR, while TCRdb's copy carries only in-frame clones and drops some. The sample shows over 75,000 clones, approximately 84% of them seen only once. The receptor comes from a woman aged 45-65 years in good health and CMV-seronegative. The material sequenced was PBMCs.

The CDR3 reads CASSEWGVGDQPQHF. For the CDR3, the DNA is TGTGCCAGCAGTGAATGGGGGGTTGGGGATCAGCCCCAGCATTTT. The rearrangement uses TRBV2 and TRBJ1-5; D is possibly TRBD1 (5 bases). The V and J ends lost 2 bases and 5 bases respectively, with 13 bases between them. This CDR3 region has 15 residues. Per the germline V gene, CDR1 is SNHLY and CDR2 is FYNNEI.